Each of the 6 T cell receptor beta chains below was sequenced from the same sample in a study of blood T cell repertoires in COVID-19. Sequenced by immunoSEQ multiplex PCR; TCRdb stores in-frame clones only, minus some. Here the sample spans roughly 300,000 clones, approximately 93% being singletons. The material sequenced was peripheral blood. Receptor source: a woman aged 25 to 39 with COVID-19, enrolled during active disease.

J is TRBJ1-4 and V is TRBV7-9; D is ambiguous. The CDR3 sequence is 12 residues long. From germline, CDR1 is SEHNR and CDR2 FQNEAQ (reference sequence). Trimming shortened V by 1 base and J by 8 bases, and 5 bases separated the two germline ends. The CDR3 nucleotides are TGTGCCAGCAGCTTAGGAGGGGAAAAACTGTTTTTT. Protein sequence: CASSLGGEKLFF.

CDR3 in DNA: TGTGCCAGTAGCCCTACAGGGGGAAACGGTGAAAAACTGTTTTTT. Amino acids: CASSPTGGNGEKLFF. The rearrangement links TRBV19 to TRBJ1-4; 8 positions agree with TRBD1. This CDR3 is built from 15 residues. CDR1 LNHDA and CDR2 SQIVND come from the germline V gene (reference sequence). J was trimmed by 7 bases and V by 6 bases; bases with no gene match: 10.

The rearrangement joins TRBV6-6 to TRBJ2-2, with 11 bases that match TRBD1. CDR1 is MNHNY and CDR2 is SVGAGI in the germline V gene (reference sequence). The CDR3 covers 16 residues. Trimming took 0 bases from V and 4 from J; bases not matched to a gene: 1. The CDR3 coding sequence is TGTGCCAGCAGTTACTCGGGGACAGGGGGCACCGGGGAGCTGTTTTTT. Protein product: CASSYSGTGGTGELFF.

This clone was counted once. V is TRBV5-6 and J is TRBJ1-4, with D uncertain. The germline V gene encodes CDR1 SGHDT and CDR2 YYEEEE. Trimming left V 2 bases short and J 7 bases short, with 12 bases between. The CDR3 loop spans 14 amino acids. The DNA of the CDR3 is TGTGCCAGCAGCTTTGGAGGAGTCGGTGAAAAACTGTTTTTT. It translates to CASSFGGVGEKLFF.

This clone was counted a single time. The rearrangement links TRBV7-9 to TRBJ2-1; weak D call: TRBD2 (5 bases). Trimming stripped 1 base from V and 5 bases from J, with 18 bases between. The CDR3 has 17 amino acids. CDR1 SEHNR and CDR2 FQNEAQ come from the germline V gene (reference sequence). CDR3 amino acids: CASSLVPRTLGNNEQFF. CDR3 in DNA: TGTGCCAGCAGCTTAGTGCCCAGGACTTTGGGGAACAATGAGCAGTTCTTC.

V and J are TRBV30 and TRBJ1-2, with 9 positions matching TRBD1. The V and J ends lost 1 base and 6 bases, in that order; junction bases with no gene match: 9. The V gene's germline CDR1 is GTSNPN and CDR2 SVGIG (reference sequence). CDR3 size: 15 residues. CDR3 in DNA: TGTGCCTGGAGTGGGGACAGGGCCTTCGGCGATGGCTACACCTTC. It translates to CAWSGDRAFGDGYTF.